The next 4 T cell receptor beta chains were all read from a single sample in a study of blood T cell repertoires in COVID-19. The assay was immunoSEQ multiplex PCR, and TCRdb's table has in-frame clones only and misses some. The sample holds under 50,000 clones; about 88% are singletons and the top ten take around 20%. The sample was peripheral blood. The receptors derive from a man between 65 and 85 years old with active COVID-19.

The V gene is TRBV30, the J gene TRBJ1-2; 10 positions agree with TRBD1. CDR1 and CDR2 (germline): GTSNPN, SVGIG (reference sequence). There are 12 residues in the CDR3. CDR3 coding DNA: TGTGCGGCCGGGACAGGGGCAGCCGGCTACACCTTC. Translation gives CAAGTGAAGYTF.

V usage is TRBV24-1 and J usage is TRBJ2-3; D perhaps matches TRBD2 (6 bases). Trimming removed 3 bases from V and 6 bases from J, with 18 bases in between. Germline loops: CDR1 KGHDR, CDR2 SFDVKD. The CDR3 runs to 16 residues. CDR3 protein: CATSDPAVEGLDTQYF. The CDR3 DNA follows: TGTGCCACCAGTGATCCTGCGGTGGAGGGGCTGGATACGCAGTATTTT.

V and J are TRBV7-9 and TRBJ1-2; no definite D call. CDR3 size: 13 residues. Germline CDR1 is SEHNR and CDR2 is FQNEAQ (reference sequence). Trimming removed 3 bases from V and 2 bases from J, with 7 bases in between. The CDR3 region is CASSFSLNYGYTF. The CDR3 DNA is TGTGCCAGCAGCTTTTCGTTGAACTATGGCTACACCTTC.

This rearrangement joins TRBV10-2 to TRBJ1-5; TRBD1 is a possible D gene (5 bases). This CDR3 region has 15 residues. The germline CDR1 and CDR2 sequences are WSHSY and SAAADI. Trimming stripped 3 bases from V and 4 bases from J, with 13 bases between. The CDR3 bases are TGCGCCAGCAGTGATCCAGGGAGGAGGAATCAGCCCCAGCATTTT. Protein sequence: CASSDPGRRNQPQHF.